The present TCR beta chain was sequenced within a study of T cells in Graves' hyperthyroidism and ophthalmopathy. Overall study: Peripheral blood was taken when the disease was first diagnosed, before any treatment began.

This clonotype was seen repeatedly, ten times or more. Its antigen is still unknown. Active moderate-to-severe ophthalmopathy, Clinical Activity Score at least 3, NOSPECS at least 4, under 3 months' duration. This CDR3 region has 13 residues. The V gene's germline CDR1 is SNHLY and CDR2 FYNNEI. Trimming shortened V by 7 bases and J by 1 base, and 10 bases separated the two germline ends. Broader study findings: A model using 13 V-J features told ophthalmopathy apart from stable hyperthyroidism. Within blood appeared most thyroid clonotypes that had expanded above 0.001.

The TCR beta CDR3 regions underwent amplification using RNA transcripts as the source. Carried out on the TCR CDR3, a first-round RT-PCR used the HTBI primer set. TCRdb re-called the multiplex PCR reads with MiXCR, one entry per CDR3 protein. The sample contains about 640,000 distinct CDR3 sequences, more than 20% of which appear only once. This rearrangement joins TRBV2 to TRBJ1-2; D remains unclear. The TCR was taken from a man between 25 and 39 years old with Graves' ophthalmopathy. The sample taken for sequencing was blood. CDR3 bases: TGTGCCAGCATTCCCCGAGGTAACTATGGCTACACCTTC. This sequence encodes CASIPRGNYGYTF.